The rows below give T cell receptor beta chains drawn from one sample of a study of cytomegalovirus exposure and HLA in healthy donors. Produced via immunoSEQ multiplex PCR; TCRdb's table is partial and in-frame only. The table lists some 110,000 clones, around 80% of them singletons. Material for sequencing was PBMCs. These receptors all stem from a man aged 25 to 40 in good health and CMV-seropositive. The CDR3 runs from the conserved cysteine through the conserved F or W. The D gene is left open where the match is weak. Rows may omit the clone size; those that give it use once, few, many or a size class.

J gene: TRBJ1-2
D gene: -
V gene: TRBV6-1
CDR3 length: 13
clone size: once
CDR3 protein: CASSEGRFHGYTF
CDR3 DNA: TGTGCCAGCAGTGAAGGGCGGTTCCATGGCTACACCTTC

J gene: TRBJ1-4
D gene: -
V gene: TRBV6-5
CDR3 length: 14
clone size: -
CDR3 protein: CASSSTGGNEKLFF
CDR3 DNA: TGTGCCAGCAGTAGCACGGGAGGTAATGAAAAACTGTTTTTT

J gene: TRBJ2-1
D gene: TRBD2
V gene: TRBV7-3
CDR3 length: 19
clone size: -
CDR3 protein: CASSLSASGGLGSYNEQFF
CDR3 DNA: TGTGCCAGCAGCTTAAGTGCTAGCGGGGGGTTAGGCTCCTACAATGAGCAGTTCTTC

J gene: TRBJ2-7
D gene: -
V gene: TRBV5-1
CDR3 length: 14
clone size: -
CDR3 protein: CASNTRPGSYEQYF
CDR3 DNA: TGCGCCAGCAATACACGACCGGGCTCCTACGAGCAGTACTTC

J gene: TRBJ2-3
D gene: TRBD1
V gene: TRBV5-1
CDR3 length: 16
clone size: -
CDR3 protein: CASSLDLTGGMDTQYF
CDR3 DNA: TGCGCCAGCAGCTTGGACCTTACAGGGGGCATGGATACGCAGTATTTT

J gene: TRBJ1-5
D gene: -
V gene: TRBV7-2
CDR3 length: 15
clone size: -
CDR3 protein: CASSLLWGGGQPQHF
CDR3 DNA: TGTGCCAGCAGCTTACTATGGGGAGGAGGTCAGCCCCAGCATTTT

J gene: TRBJ2-1
D gene: TRBD1
V gene: TRBV10-3
CDR3 length: 14
clone size: -
CDR3 protein: CAIRPGQAYNEQFF
CDR3 DNA: TGTGCCATCAGGCCGGGACAGGCCTACAATGAGCAGTTCTTC

J gene: TRBJ1-1
D gene: -
V gene: TRBV7-2
CDR3 length: 16
clone size: -
CDR3 protein: CASSPLFRDGGTEAFF
CDR3 DNA: TGTGCCAGCAGCCCTCTCTTCCGGGACGGAGGGACTGAAGCTTTCTTT

J gene: TRBJ2-1
D gene: -
V gene: TRBV4-1
CDR3 length: 17
clone size: once
CDR3 protein: CASSRVAGFTSYNEQFF
CDR3 DNA: TGCGCCAGCAGCAGGGTCGCGGGCTTCACCTCCTACAATGAGCAGTTCTTC

J gene: TRBJ2-3
D gene: TRBD2
V gene: TRBV5-1
CDR3 length: 16
clone size: -
CDR3 protein: CASSLQRAGGTDTQYF
CDR3 DNA: TGCGCCAGCAGCCTCCAGCGAGCGGGAGGCACAGATACGCAGTATTTT

J gene: TRBJ1-2
D gene: -
V gene: TRBV5-6
CDR3 length: 14
clone size: -
CDR3 protein: CASSLGQANYGYTF
CDR3 DNA: TGTGCCAGCAGCTTGGGACAGGCCAACTATGGCTACACCTTC

J gene: TRBJ2-7
D gene: -
V gene: TRBV27
CDR3 length: 11
clone size: few
CDR3 protein: CASLGQNEQYF
CDR3 DNA: TGTGCCAGCCTCGGACAGAACGAGCAGTACTTC

J gene: TRBJ2-7
D gene: -
V gene: TRBV14
CDR3 length: 13
clone size: once
CDR3 protein: CASSHPGAYEQYF
CDR3 DNA: TGTGCCAGCAGCCATCCTGGGGCGTACGAGCAGTACTTC

J gene: TRBJ2-5
D gene: TRBD2
V gene: TRBV4-2
CDR3 length: 16
clone size: few
CDR3 protein: CASSQDHGGGEETQYF
CDR3 DNA: TGTGCCAGCAGCCAAGATCATGGCGGGGGAGAAGAGACCCAGTACTTC

J gene: TRBJ2-7
D gene: TRBD2
V gene: TRBV11-2
CDR3 length: 16
clone size: -
CDR3 protein: CASSLVGGRYPYEQYF
CDR3 DNA: TGTGCCAGCAGCTTAGTCGGGGGGAGGTACCCCTACGAGCAGTACTTC

J gene: TRBJ1-5
D gene: -
V gene: TRBV19
CDR3 length: 14
clone size: -
CDR3 protein: CARRGGECNQPQHF
CDR3 DNA: TGTGCCAGGCGAGGGGGGGAATGCAATCAGCCCCAGCATTTT

J gene: TRBJ1-5
D gene: TRBD1
V gene: TRBV7-2
CDR3 length: 16
clone size: few
CDR3 protein: CASSLGQGGRNQPQHF
CDR3 DNA: TGTGCCAGCAGCTTAGGACAGGGAGGAAGAAATCAGCCCCAGCATTTT

J gene: TRBJ2-2
D gene: -
V gene: TRBV7-9
CDR3 length: 15
clone size: -
CDR3 protein: CASSLRQAGTGELFF
CDR3 DNA: TGTGCCAGCAGCTTAAGACAGGCGGGCACCGGGGAGCTGTTTTTT

J gene: TRBJ2-7
D gene: TRBD2
V gene: TRBV28
CDR3 length: 18
clone size: -
CDR3 protein: CASSPPRELAGFPYEQYF
CDR3 DNA: TGTGCCAGCAGCCCACCTAGAGAACTAGCGGGGTTCCCTTACGAGCAGTACTTC

J gene: TRBJ1-2
D gene: TRBD1
V gene: TRBV11-2
CDR3 length: 14
clone size: -
CDR3 protein: CASSPGQPWGGYTF
CDR3 DNA: TGTGCCAGCAGCCCGGGACAGCCCTGGGGTGGCTACACCTTC

J gene: TRBJ1-1
D gene: TRBD1
V gene: TRBV19
CDR3 length: 15
clone size: -
CDR3 protein: CASSLQGGLNTEAFF
CDR3 DNA: TGTGCCAGTAGTTTACAGGGGGGACTGAACACTGAAGCTTTCTTT

J gene: TRBJ1-1
D gene: TRBD1
V gene: TRBV10-3
CDR3 length: 12
clone size: -
CDR3 protein: CAIAQGPSEAFF
CDR3 DNA: TGTGCCATAGCACAGGGGCCGTCTGAAGCTTTCTTT

J gene: TRBJ2-3
D gene: TRBD1
V gene: TRBV25-1
CDR3 length: 14
clone size: -
CDR3 protein: CASSEGTATDTQYF
CDR3 DNA: TGTGCCAGCAGTGAAGGGACAGCCACAGATACGCAGTATTTT

J gene: TRBJ2-6
D gene: -
V gene: TRBV28
CDR3 length: 14
clone size: few
CDR3 protein: CASSSRPGANVLTF
CDR3 DNA: TGTGCCAGCAGTTCCAGGCCCGGGGCCAACGTCCTGACTTTC

J gene: TRBJ1-1
D gene: TRBD1
V gene: TRBV10-3
CDR3 length: 14
clone size: few
CDR3 protein: CAIGGTGRVTEAFF
CDR3 DNA: TGTGCCATCGGGGGGACAGGGAGGGTAACTGAAGCTTTCTTT

J gene: TRBJ1-2
D gene: TRBD1
V gene: TRBV25-1
CDR3 length: 14
clone size: -
CDR3 protein: CASSASDRAYGYTF
CDR3 DNA: TGTGCCAGCAGTGCTTCGGACAGGGCGTATGGCTACACCTTC

J gene: TRBJ1-2
D gene: -
V gene: TRBV9
CDR3 length: 14
clone size: -
CDR3 protein: CASSPGRVNYGYTF
CDR3 DNA: TGTGCCAGCAGCCCGGGGAGGGTTAACTATGGCTACACCTTC

J gene: TRBJ2-3
D gene: -
V gene: TRBV9
CDR3 length: 14
clone size: -
CDR3 protein: CASSRRASTDTQYF
CDR3 DNA: TGTGCCAGCAGCCGCCGGGCTAGCACAGACACGCAGTATTTT

J gene: TRBJ1-2
D gene: TRBD1
V gene: TRBV7-3
CDR3 length: 13
clone size: -
CDR3 protein: CASSPGTGNGYTF
CDR3 DNA: TGTGCCAGCAGTCCCGGGACAGGGAATGGCTACACCTTC

J gene: TRBJ2-6
D gene: -
V gene: TRBV29-1
CDR3 length: 15
clone size: -
CDR3 protein: CSVGSGGVGANVLTF
CDR3 DNA: TGCAGCGTTGGATCCGGGGGAGTGGGGGCCAACGTCCTGACTTTC

J gene: TRBJ2-3
D gene: TRBD2
V gene: TRBV5-1
CDR3 length: 14
clone size: once
CDR3 protein: CASSDGRGGDTQYF
CDR3 DNA: TGCGCCAGCAGCGACGGTCGGGGGGGAGATACGCAGTATTTT

J gene: TRBJ2-3
D gene: TRBD1
V gene: TRBV4-1
CDR3 length: 17
clone size: -
CDR3 protein: CASSQVGTGGVTDTQYF
CDR3 DNA: TGCGCCAGCAGCCAAGTAGGGACAGGGGGCGTCACAGATACGCAGTATTTT

J gene: TRBJ1-1
D gene: -
V gene: TRBV18
CDR3 length: 14
clone size: -
CDR3 protein: CASSPGQGFTEAFF
CDR3 DNA: TGTGCCAGCTCACCAGGGCAGGGGTTCACTGAAGCTTTCTTT

J gene: TRBJ2-1
D gene: TRBD2
V gene: TRBV7-9
CDR3 length: 15
clone size: -
CDR3 protein: CASSLSSGGAGEQFF
CDR3 DNA: TGTGCCAGCAGCTTATCTAGCGGGGGGGCCGGTGAGCAGTTCTTC

J gene: TRBJ1-1
D gene: TRBD1
V gene: TRBV5-1
CDR3 length: 14
clone size: -
CDR3 protein: CASSRRTGNTEAFF
CDR3 DNA: TGCGCCAGCAGCCGGCGGACAGGGAACACTGAAGCTTTCTTT

J gene: TRBJ2-7
D gene: TRBD1
V gene: TRBV18
CDR3 length: 14
clone size: -
CDR3 protein: CASSPGTGPYEQYF
CDR3 DNA: TGTGCCAGCTCACCCGGGACAGGCCCCTACGAGCAGTACTTC

J gene: TRBJ1-1
D gene: -
V gene: TRBV5-1
CDR3 length: 15
clone size: -
CDR3 protein: CASSLERGGLTEAFF
CDR3 DNA: TGCGCCAGCAGCTTGGAACGGGGGGGATTGACTGAAGCTTTCTTT

J gene: TRBJ1-3
D gene: -
V gene: TRBV9
CDR3 length: 14
clone size: -
CDR3 protein: CASSVELSGNTIYF
CDR3 DNA: TGTGCCAGCAGCGTCGAGCTCTCTGGAAACACCATATATTTT

J gene: TRBJ1-1
D gene: -
V gene: TRBV5-1
CDR3 length: 13
clone size: -
CDR3 protein: CASRGEGMTEAFF
CDR3 DNA: TGCGCCAGCAGGGGGGAGGGAATGACTGAAGCTTTCTTT

J gene: TRBJ1-1
D gene: TRBD1
V gene: TRBV27
CDR3 length: 14
clone size: -
CDR3 protein: CASSLTGGQTEAFF
CDR3 DNA: TGTGCCAGCAGTTTAACAGGGGGCCAAACTGAAGCTTTCTTT

J gene: TRBJ1-3
D gene: TRBD1
V gene: TRBV28
CDR3 length: 15
clone size: -
CDR3 protein: CASSPWTGGEDTIYF
CDR3 DNA: TGTGCCAGCAGCCCCTGGACAGGGGGCGAGGACACCATATATTTT

J gene: TRBJ2-7
D gene: -
V gene: TRBV12-5
CDR3 length: 16
clone size: -
CDR3 protein: CASGPQAGRPSYEQYF
CDR3 DNA: TGTGCTAGTGGCCCCCAGGCGGGGCGGCCCTCCTACGAGCAGTACTTC

J gene: TRBJ1-1
D gene: TRBD1
V gene: TRBV5-4
CDR3 length: 14
clone size: once
CDR3 protein: CASSSGQGIFEAFF
CDR3 DNA: TGTGCCAGCAGCTCTGGACAGGGGATTTTTGAAGCTTTCTTT

J gene: TRBJ1-3
D gene: TRBD1
V gene: TRBV4-1
CDR3 length: 15
clone size: -
CDR3 protein: CASSQDRGRGNTIYF
CDR3 DNA: TGCGCCAGCAGCCAGGACAGGGGGCGCGGAAACACCATATATTTT

J gene: TRBJ1-5
D gene: -
V gene: TRBV6-1
CDR3 length: 12
clone size: -
CDR3 protein: CASRGGNQPQHF
CDR3 DNA: TGTGCCAGCCGAGGAGGAAATCAGCCCCAGCATTTT